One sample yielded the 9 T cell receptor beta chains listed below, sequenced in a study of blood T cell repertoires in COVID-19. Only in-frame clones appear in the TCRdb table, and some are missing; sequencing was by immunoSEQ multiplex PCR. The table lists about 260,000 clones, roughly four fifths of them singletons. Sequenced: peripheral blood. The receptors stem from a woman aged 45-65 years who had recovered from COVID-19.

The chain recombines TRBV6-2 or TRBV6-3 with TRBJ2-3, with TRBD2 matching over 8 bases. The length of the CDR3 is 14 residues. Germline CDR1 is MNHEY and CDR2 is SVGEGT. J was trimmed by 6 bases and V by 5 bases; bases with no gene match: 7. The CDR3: CASSAQAGADTQYF. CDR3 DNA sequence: TGTGCCAGCAGTGCACAAGCGGGGGCCGATACGCAGTATTTT.

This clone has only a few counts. In DNA form, the CDR3 reads TGTGCCATCAGTGAGGACAGTAATTCACCCCTCCACTTT. Protein product: CAISEDSNSPLHF. The chain recombines TRBV10-3 with TRBJ1-6; tentatively, D is TRBD1 (5 bases). The CDR3 has 13 amino acids. Trimming stripped 2 bases from V and 6 bases from J, with 5 bases between. Germline V gives CDR1 ENHRY, CDR2 SYGVKD.

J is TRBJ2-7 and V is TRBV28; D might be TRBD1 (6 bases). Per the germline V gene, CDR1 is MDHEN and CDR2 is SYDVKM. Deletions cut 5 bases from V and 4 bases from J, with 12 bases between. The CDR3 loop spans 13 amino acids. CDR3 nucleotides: TGTGCCAGCAGTCACTACCAGGGGTACGAGCAGTACTTC. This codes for CASSHYQGYEQYF.

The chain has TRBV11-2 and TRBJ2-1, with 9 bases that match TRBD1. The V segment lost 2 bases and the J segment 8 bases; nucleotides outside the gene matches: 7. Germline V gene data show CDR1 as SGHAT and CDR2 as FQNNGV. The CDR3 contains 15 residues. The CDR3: CASSLRDRVADEQFF. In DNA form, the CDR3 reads TGTGCCAGCAGCTTACGGGACAGGGTGGCCGATGAGCAGTTCTTC.

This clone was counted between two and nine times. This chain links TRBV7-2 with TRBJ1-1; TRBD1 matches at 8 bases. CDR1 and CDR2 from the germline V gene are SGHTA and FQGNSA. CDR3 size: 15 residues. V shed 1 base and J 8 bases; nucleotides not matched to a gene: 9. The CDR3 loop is CASSLGIIGQGEAFF. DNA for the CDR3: TGTGCCAGCAGCTTAGGGATCATTGGACAGGGAGAAGCTTTCTTT.

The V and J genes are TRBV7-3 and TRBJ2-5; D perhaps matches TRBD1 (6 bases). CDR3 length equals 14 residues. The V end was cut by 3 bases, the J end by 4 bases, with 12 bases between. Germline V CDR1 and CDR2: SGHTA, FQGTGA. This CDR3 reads CASSFLGGGETQYF. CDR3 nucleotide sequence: TGTGCCAGCAGCTTTCTAGGGGGTGGAGAGACCCAGTACTTC.

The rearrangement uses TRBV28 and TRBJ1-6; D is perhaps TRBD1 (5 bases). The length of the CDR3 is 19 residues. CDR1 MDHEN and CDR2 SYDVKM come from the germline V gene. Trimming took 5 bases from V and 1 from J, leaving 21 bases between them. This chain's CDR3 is CASSRDRERFGSYNSPLHF. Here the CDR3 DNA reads TGTGCCAGCAGTCGCGACAGAGAACGATTTGGATCCTATAATTCACCCCTCCACTTT.

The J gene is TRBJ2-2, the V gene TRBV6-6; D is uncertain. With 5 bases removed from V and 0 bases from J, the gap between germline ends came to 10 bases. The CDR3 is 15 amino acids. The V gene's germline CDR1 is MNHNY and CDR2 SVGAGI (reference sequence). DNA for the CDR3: TGTGCCAGCAGTCCCGTCCTAGCGAACACCGGGGAGCTGTTTTTT. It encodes CASSPVLANTGELFF.

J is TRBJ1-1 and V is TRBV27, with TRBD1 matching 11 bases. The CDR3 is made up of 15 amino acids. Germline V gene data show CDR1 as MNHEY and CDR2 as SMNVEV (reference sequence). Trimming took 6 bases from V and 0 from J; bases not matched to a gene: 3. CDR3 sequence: CASRGTGGMNTEAFF. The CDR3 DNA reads TGTGCCAGCAGAGGGACAGGGGGTATGAACACTGAAGCTTTCTTT.